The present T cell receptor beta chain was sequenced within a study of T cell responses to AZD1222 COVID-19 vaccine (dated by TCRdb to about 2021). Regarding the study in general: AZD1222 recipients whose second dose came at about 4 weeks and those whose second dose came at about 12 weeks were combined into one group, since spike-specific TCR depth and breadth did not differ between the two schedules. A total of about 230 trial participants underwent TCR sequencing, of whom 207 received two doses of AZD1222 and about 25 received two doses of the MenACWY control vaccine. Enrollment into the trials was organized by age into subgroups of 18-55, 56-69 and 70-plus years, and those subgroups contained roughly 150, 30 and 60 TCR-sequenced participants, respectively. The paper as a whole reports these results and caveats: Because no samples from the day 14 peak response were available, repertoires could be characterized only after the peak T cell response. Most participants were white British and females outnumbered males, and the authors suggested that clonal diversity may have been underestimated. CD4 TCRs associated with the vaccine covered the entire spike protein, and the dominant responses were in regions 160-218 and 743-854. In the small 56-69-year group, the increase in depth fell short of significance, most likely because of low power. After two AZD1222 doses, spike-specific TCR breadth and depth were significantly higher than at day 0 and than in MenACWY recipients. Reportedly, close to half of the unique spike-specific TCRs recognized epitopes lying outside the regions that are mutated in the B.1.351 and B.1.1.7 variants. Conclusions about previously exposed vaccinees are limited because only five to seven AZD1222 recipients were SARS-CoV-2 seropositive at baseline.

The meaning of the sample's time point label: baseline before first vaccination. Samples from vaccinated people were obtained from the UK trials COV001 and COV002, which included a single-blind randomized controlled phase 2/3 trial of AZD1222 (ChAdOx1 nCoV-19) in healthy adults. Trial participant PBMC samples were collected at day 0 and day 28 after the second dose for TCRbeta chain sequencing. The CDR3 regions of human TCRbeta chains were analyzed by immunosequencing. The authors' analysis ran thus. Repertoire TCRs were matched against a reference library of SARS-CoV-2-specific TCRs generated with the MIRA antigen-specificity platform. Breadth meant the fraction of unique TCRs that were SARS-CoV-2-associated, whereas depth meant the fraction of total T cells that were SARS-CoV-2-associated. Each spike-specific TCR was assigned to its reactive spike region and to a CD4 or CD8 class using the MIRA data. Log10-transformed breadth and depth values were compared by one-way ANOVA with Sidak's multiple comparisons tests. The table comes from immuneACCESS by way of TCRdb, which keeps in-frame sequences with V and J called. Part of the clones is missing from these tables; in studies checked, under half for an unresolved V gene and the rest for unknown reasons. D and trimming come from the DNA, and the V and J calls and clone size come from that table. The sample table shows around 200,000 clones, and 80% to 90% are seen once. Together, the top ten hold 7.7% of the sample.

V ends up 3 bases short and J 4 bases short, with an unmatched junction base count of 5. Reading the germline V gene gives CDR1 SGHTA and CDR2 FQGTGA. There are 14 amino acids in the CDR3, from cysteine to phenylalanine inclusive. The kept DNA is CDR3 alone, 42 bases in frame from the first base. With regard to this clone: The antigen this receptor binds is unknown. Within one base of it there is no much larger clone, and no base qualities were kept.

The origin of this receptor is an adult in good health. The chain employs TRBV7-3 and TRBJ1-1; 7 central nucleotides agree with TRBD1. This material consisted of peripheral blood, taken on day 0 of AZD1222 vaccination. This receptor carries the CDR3 CASSLDRSITEAFF. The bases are TGTGCCAGCAGCTTGGACAGGTCTATCACTGAAGCTTTCTTT.